This entry lists 21 T cell receptor beta chains sequenced from one sample in a study of regulatory and conventional T cells in RAG deficiency. Repertoires were generated with immunoSEQ multiplex PCR, while TCRdb's copy carries only in-frame clones and drops some. Of more than 30,000 clones in the sample, approximately 90% were seen once. These same data were also listed under a study on regulatory T cells. In that study: Primers: 52 TRBV forward and 13 TRBJ reverse.

The sample comprised CD8+ T cells sorted from blood. The receptors here all came from a human donor in good health.

For this clone: At one boundary the junction diverges from the germline segment, which might be a read error. This sequence joins TRBV11-2 and TRBJ2-1, with 7 nucleotides matching TRBD2. Germline lookup yields CDR1 SGHAT and CDR2 FQNNGV. There are 15 residues in the CDR3. CDR3 loop: CASSSGLESILGGVF. In DNA, the CDR3 is TGTGCCAGCAGCTCCGGACTAGAGTCGATTCTCGGTGGAGTCTTC. Looking up the rest from reference TRBV11-2 and TRBJ2-1 gives the full variable domain: EAGVAQSPRYKIIEKRQSVAFWCNPISGHATLYWYQQILGQGPKLLIQFQNNGVVDDSQLPKDRFSAERLKGVDSTLKIQPAKLEDSAVYLCASSSGLESILGGVFGPGTRLTVL.

This chain uses TRBV2 with TRBJ2-3; 7 bases are shared with TRBD2. CDR3 length: 15 amino acids. J lost 4 bases, V lost 1 base, and 5 bases had no gene match. Germline assignment: CDR1 SNHLY and CDR2 FYNNEI. The CDR3 here is CASSEVTSISDTQYF. In DNA form, the CDR3 reads TGTGCCAGCAGTGAAGTGACTAGCATTTCAGATACGCAGTATTTT. Combining the CDR3 with reference TRBV2 and TRBJ2-3 gives the whole variable domain EPEVTQTPSHQVTQMGQEVILRCVPISNHLYFYWYRQILGQKVEFLVSFYNNEISEKSEIFDDQFSVERPDGSNFTLKIRSTKLEDSAMYFCASSEVTSISDTQYFGPGTRLTVL.

This rearrangement joins TRBV9 to TRBJ2-2, with TRBD2 matching 9 bases. The length of the CDR3 is 18 residues. The germline V gene encodes CDR1 SGDLS and CDR2 YYNGEE. J lost 7 bases, V lost 0 bases, and 13 bases had no gene match. CDR3 sequence (DNA): TGTGCCAGCAGCGTAGCCTCGGAGCCTAGCGGGGAGGGCGGGGAGCTGTTTTTT. Encoded protein: CASSVASEPSGEGGELFF.

This clone showed up just a few times. This rearrangement joins TRBV6-1 to TRBJ1-6; D is uncertain. Germline CDR1 is MNHNS and CDR2 is SASEGT. V lost 0 bases, J lost 6 bases, and 9 bases lay in between. The CDR3 is 15 amino acids. The DNA of the CDR3 is TGTGCCAGCAGTGAAGCTAAGTTTTTTAATTCACCCCTCCACTTT. It yields the protein CASSEAKFFNSPLHF.

V and J are TRBV7-9 and TRBJ2-3, with 9 bases lining up with TRBD2. CDR3 length equals 16 residues. The junction had 6 bases not matched to a gene; V was cut back by 5 bases and J by 0 bases. Germline V CDR1 and CDR2: SEHNR, FQNEAQ (reference sequence). The CDR3 coding sequence is TGTGCCAGCAGCACTCTCACTAGCGGGAGCACAGATACGCAGTATTTT. The encoded protein is CASSTLTSGSTDTQYF.

In its sample, this clone was seen once. V usage is TRBV28 and J usage is TRBJ2-7, with D uncertain. The CDR3 length is 13 residues. V shed 5 bases and J shed 5 bases, with 13 bases lying between them. Germline V lookup: CDR1 MDHEN, CDR2 SYDVKM. The CDR3 DNA is TGTGCCAGCAGTCCCCGGGCCCAAGACGAGCAGTACTTC. Amino acid sequence: CASSPRAQDEQYF.

The V call is TRBV15, the J call TRBJ1-1; D call uncertain. V lost 6 bases and J 1 base, leaving 15 bases between the germline ends. CDR1 and CDR2 (germline): LNHNV, YYDKDF (reference sequence). The CDR3 is made up of 15 amino acids. For the CDR3, the DNA is TGTGCCACCAGTCGCCTCAGCGGTCCGAACACTGAAGCTTTCTTT. Residues: CATSRLSGPNTEAFF.

The chain couples TRBV5-3 to TRBJ1-2; the D gene is possibly TRBD1 (6 bases). TRBV5-3 is treated as an ORF (open reading frame) with a function not yet certain. This CDR3 is 17 amino acids long. Trimming pared 5 bases from V and 7 bases from J, leaving 27 bases between. The CDR3 spells CARRLTSRYRESGGYTF. As DNA, the CDR3 is TGTGCCAGAAGGCTGACGTCCCGGTACAGGGAGAGTGGTGGCTACACCTTC.

V is TRBV5-4 and J is TRBJ1-6; no firm D call. Trimming took 3 bases from V and 9 from J, leaving 22 bases between them. This CDR3 comprises 17 residues. Per germline, CDR1 SGHNT and CDR2 YYREEE (reference sequence). CDR3 sequence reads: CASSWGHTSPKSSPLHF. CDR3 bases: TGTGCCAGCAGCTGGGGTCATACATCCCCGAAGTCTTCACCCCTCCACTTT.

The V call is TRBV4-2, the J call TRBJ2-7; TRBD1 aligns across 8 bases. CDR3 length: 15 residues. V lost 1 base and J lost 0; bases outside the gene matches: 2. Germline CDR1 is LGHNA and CDR2 is YNFKEQ. The chain's CDR3 is CASSQVQGASYEQYF. DNA for the CDR3: TGTGCCAGCAGCCAAGTGCAGGGGGCCTCCTACGAGCAGTACTTC.

V usage is TRBV6-1 and J usage is TRBJ1-1; D is unresolved. The germline V gene encodes CDR1 MNHNS and CDR2 SASEGT. V gave up 8 bases and J gave up 13 bases, with 17 bases separating them. This CDR3 has 11 residues. CDR3 amino acids: CASFGGAKGFF. DNA for the CDR3: TGTGCCAGCTTTGGAGGAGCAAAAGGTTTCTTT.

The J gene is TRBJ2-5, the V gene TRBV27; D remains ambiguous. V was cut by 6 bases and J by 4 bases, with 6 bases left in between. Germline V gene sequence: CDR1 MNHEY, CDR2 SMNVEV (reference sequence). There are 11 residues in the CDR3. The CDR3 loop is CASRSLETQYF. In DNA, the CDR3 is TGTGCCAGCAGGAGTTTAGAGACCCAGTACTTC.

The chain uses TRBV6-5 and TRBJ2-1; 8 bases agree with TRBD1. Trimming at V came to 3 bases and at J to 0 bases, leaving 1 base not matched to a gene. The CDR3 has 15 amino acids. Germline CDR1 and CDR2: MNHEY and SVGAGI. The CDR3 sequence is CASSYGQGSYNEQFF. The CDR3 DNA follows: TGTGCCAGCAGTTATGGACAGGGCTCCTACAATGAGCAGTTCTTC.

The chain joins TRBV29-1 to TRBJ2-7; TRBD2 matches 7 bases. The germline CDR1 and CDR2 sequences are SQVTM and ANQGSEA. The CDR3 totals 13 residues. The V and J ends lost 3 bases and 2 bases, in that order; junction bases with no gene match: 4. The CDR3 region has the DNA TGCAGCGTTGAGGCGGGAGCTCCCTACGAGCAGTACTTC. The encoded protein is CSVEAGAPYEQYF.

The rearrangement joins TRBV13 to TRBJ1-1, with a tentative D call TRBD1 (5 bases). V lost 5 bases, J lost 0 bases, and 13 bases lay in between. This CDR3 spans 15 amino acids. Germline CDR1 and CDR2: PRHDT and FYEKMQ (reference sequence). CDR3 protein: CASSRGWGMNTEAFF. The CDR3 DNA follows: TGTGCCAGCAGCCGAGGGTGGGGCATGAACACTGAAGCTTTCTTT.

The V call is TRBV28, the J call TRBJ2-7; D may be TRBD1 or TRBD2 (5 bases each). The CDR3 loop spans 15 amino acids. Trimming shortened V by 3 bases and J by 0 bases, and 12 bases separated the two germline ends. Germline loops: CDR1 MDHEN, CDR2 SYDVKM. CDR3 sequence (DNA): TGTGCCAGCAGTTTCGGCAGGGAGTACTCCTACGAGCAGTACTTC. The encoded protein is CASSFGREYSYEQYF.

The chain has TRBV9 and TRBJ2-1; 7 bases agree with TRBD2. J lost 3 bases, V lost 0 bases, and 3 bases had no gene match. The CDR3 consists of 15 residues. The germline gives CDR1 SGDLS, CDR2 YYNGEE. CDR3 residues: CASSVDGTIYNEQFF. The CDR3 bases are TGTGCCAGCAGCGTAGACGGGACTATCTACAATGAGCAGTTCTTC.

The chain carries TRBV10-1 and TRBJ1-4; the D is unclear. V was shortened by 10 bases and J by 5 bases, with 8 bases between the two germline ends. The germline gives CDR1 WNHNN, CDR2 SYGVQD (reference sequence). The CDR3 spans 11 residues. The CDR3 DNA reads as TGCGCCACTCGAGTAAATGAAAAACTGTTTTTT. This translates into CATRVNEKLFF.

About this clone itself: Other DNA sequences in the sample encode the same CDR3. The V and J genes are TRBV27 and TRBJ1-1, with D hard to call. The V end was cut by 3 bases, the J end by 1 base, with 6 bases between. CDR3 length: 13 residues. Germline V gives CDR1 MNHEY, CDR2 SMNVEV (reference sequence). The DNA of the CDR3 is TGTGCCAGCAGTTTGGGCAGGAACACTGAAGCTTTCTTT. Translated, it gives CASSLGRNTEAFF.

The chain joins TRBV5-1 to TRBJ2-7, with 8 bases fitting TRBD2. In germline, CDR1 is SGHRS, CDR2 YFSETQ. Trimming took 0 bases from V and 2 from J; bases not matched to a gene: 1. There are 14 residues in the CDR3. CDR3 loop: CASSLELAAYEQYF. DNA of the CDR3: TGCGCCAGCAGCTTGGAACTAGCGGCCTACGAGCAGTACTTC.

In its sample, this clone was seen once. The genes are TRBV6-6 and TRBJ2-7, with D perhaps matching TRBD1 (6 bases). The germline V gene encodes CDR1 MNHNY and CDR2 SVGAGI (reference sequence). V lost 2 bases and J lost 1, with 12 bases in between. CDR3 length: 15 amino acids. CDR3 bases: TGTGCCAGCAGTTACGATCAGGGGTTTTCCTACGAGCAGTACTTC. Encoded protein: CASSYDQGFSYEQYF.